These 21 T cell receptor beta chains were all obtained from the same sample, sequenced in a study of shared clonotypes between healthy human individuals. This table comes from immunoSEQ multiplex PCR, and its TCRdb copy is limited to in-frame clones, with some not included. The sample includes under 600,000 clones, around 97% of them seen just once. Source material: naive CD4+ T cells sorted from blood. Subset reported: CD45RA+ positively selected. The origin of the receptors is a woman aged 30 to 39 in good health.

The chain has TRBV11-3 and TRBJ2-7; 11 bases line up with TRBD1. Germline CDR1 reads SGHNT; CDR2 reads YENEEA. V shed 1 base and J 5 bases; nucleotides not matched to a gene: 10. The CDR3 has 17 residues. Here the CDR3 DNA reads TGTGCCAGCAGCTTAGCAGCGCCGGGACAGGGGGTTAACGAGCAGTACTTC. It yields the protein CASSLAAPGQGVNEQYF. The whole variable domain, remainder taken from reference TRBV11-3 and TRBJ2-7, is EAGVVQSPRYKIIEKKQPVAFWCNPISGHNTLYWYLQNLGQGPELLIRYENEEAVDDSQLPKDRFSAERLKGVDSTLKIQPAELGDSAVYLCASSLAAPGQGVNEQYFGPGTRLTVT.

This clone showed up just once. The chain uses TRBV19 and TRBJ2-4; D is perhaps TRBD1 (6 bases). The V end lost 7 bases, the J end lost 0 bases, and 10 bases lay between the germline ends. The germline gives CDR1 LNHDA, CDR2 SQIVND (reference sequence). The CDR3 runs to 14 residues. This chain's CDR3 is CASNVQGAKNIQYF. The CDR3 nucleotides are TGTGCCAGTAACGTACAGGGAGCCAAAAACATTCAGTACTTC.

The CDR3 bases are TGTGCCAGCAGTTTTCCCCTGGGGACAGGGGGCTCTGAAGCTTTCTTT. It translates to CASSFPLGTGGSEAFF. The chain is built from TRBV28 and TRBJ1-1, with 12 bases fitting TRBD1. CDR1 and CDR2 from the germline V gene are MDHEN and SYDVKM. There are 16 residues in the CDR3. With 3 bases clipped from V and 6 bases from J, the junction kept 8 bases outside the gene matches.

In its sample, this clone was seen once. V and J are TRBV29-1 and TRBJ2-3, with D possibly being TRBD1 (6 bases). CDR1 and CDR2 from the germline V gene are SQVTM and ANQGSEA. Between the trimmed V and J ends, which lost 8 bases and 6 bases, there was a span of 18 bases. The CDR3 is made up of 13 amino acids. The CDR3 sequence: CSTRGQIDDTQYF. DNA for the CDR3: TGCAGCACCCGGGGACAAATAGACGATACGCAGTATTTT.

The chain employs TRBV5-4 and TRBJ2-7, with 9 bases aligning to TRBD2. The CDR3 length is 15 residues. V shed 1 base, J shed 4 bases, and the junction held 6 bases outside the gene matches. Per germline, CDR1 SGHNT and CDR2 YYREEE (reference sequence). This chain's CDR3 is CASSLFGTSIYEQYF. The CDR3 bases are TGTGCCAGCAGCTTGTTCGGGACTAGCATTTACGAGCAGTACTTC.

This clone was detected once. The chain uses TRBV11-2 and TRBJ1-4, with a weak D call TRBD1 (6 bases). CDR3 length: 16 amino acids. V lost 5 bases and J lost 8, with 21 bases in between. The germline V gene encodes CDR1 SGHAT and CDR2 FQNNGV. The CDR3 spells CASSPTLGGRDEKLFF. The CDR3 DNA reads TGTGCCAGCAGCCCAACGTTGGGGGGGCGCGACGAAAAACTGTTTTTT.

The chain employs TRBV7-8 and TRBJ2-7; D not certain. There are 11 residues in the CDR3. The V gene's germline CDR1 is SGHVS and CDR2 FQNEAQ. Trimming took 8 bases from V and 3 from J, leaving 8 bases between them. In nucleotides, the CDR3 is TGTGCCAGCGGGTCGAGCTACGAGCAGTACTTC. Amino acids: CASGSSYEQYF.

CDR3 protein: CASMSGWSYEQYF. In DNA form, the CDR3 reads TGTGCCAGCATGTCAGGGTGGTCCTACGAGCAGTACTTC. The chain links TRBV6-5 to TRBJ2-7, with a possible D match to TRBD1 (5 bases). The CDR3 has 13 amino acids. V dropped 7 bases and J dropped 1 base, with 11 bases sitting between them. Germline CDR1 and CDR2: MNHEY and SVGAGI.

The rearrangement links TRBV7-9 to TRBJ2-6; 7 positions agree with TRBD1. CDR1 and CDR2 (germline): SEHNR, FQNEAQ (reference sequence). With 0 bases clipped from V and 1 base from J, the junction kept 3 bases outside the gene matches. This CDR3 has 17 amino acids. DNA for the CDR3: TGTGCCAGCAGCTTAGCCCCAGGGGGATCTGGGGCCAACGTCCTGACTTTC. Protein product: CASSLAPGGSGANVLTF.

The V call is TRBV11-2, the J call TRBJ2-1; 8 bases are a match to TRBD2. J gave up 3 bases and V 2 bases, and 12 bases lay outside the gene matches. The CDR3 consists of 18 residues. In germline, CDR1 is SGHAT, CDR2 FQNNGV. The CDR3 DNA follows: TGTGCCAGCAGCTTAAGGAAGCCCAACCTAGCGGGCTACAATGAGCAGTTCTTC. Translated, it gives CASSLRKPNLAGYNEQFF.

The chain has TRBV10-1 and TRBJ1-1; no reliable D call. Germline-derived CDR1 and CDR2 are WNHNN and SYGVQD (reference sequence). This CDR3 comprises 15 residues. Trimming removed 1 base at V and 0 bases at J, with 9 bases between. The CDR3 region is CASSEYDVVNTEAFF. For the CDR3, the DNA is TGCGCCAGCAGTGAGTACGACGTCGTGAACACTGAAGCTTTCTTT.

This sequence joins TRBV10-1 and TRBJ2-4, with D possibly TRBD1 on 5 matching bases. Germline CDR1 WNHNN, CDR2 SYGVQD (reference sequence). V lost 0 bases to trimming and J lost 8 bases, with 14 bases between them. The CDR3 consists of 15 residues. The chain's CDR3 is CASSESRIGADIQYF. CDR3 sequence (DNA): TGCGCCAGCAGTGAGTCGCGTATAGGGGCGGACATTCAGTACTTC.

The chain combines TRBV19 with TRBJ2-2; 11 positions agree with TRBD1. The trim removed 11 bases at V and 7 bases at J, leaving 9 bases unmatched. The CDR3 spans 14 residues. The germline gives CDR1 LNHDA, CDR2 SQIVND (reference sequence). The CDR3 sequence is CAARDRGLDGELFF. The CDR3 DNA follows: TGTGCCGCTCGGGACAGGGGGTTGGACGGGGAGCTGTTTTTT. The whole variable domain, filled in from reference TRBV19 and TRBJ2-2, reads DGGITQSPKYLFRKEGQNVTLSCEQNLNHDAMYWYRQDPGQGLRLIYYSQIVNDFQKGDIAEGYSVSREKKESFPLTVTSAQKNPTAFYLCAARDRGLDGELFFGEGSRLTVL.

CDR3 coding DNA: TGTGCCAGCAGCTCTTCCGAGAAAGTGAACACTGAAGCTTTCTTT. This sequence encodes CASSSSEKVNTEAFF. This chain joins TRBV6-6 and TRBJ1-1; D gene unclear. Trimming stripped 6 bases from V and 0 bases from J, with 14 bases between. CDR1 is MNHNY, CDR2 SVGAGI, per germline (reference sequence). This CDR3 is built from 15 residues.

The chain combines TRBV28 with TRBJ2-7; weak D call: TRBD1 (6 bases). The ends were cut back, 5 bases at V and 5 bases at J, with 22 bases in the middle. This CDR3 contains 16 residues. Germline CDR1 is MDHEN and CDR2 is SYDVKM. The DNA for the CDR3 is TGTGCCAGCAGTCCCCCTGGGTACAGGGACGTCGACGAGCAGTACTTC. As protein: CASSPPGYRDVDEQYF. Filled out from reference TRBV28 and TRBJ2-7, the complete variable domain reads DVKVTQSSRYLVKRTGEKVFLECVQDMDHENMFWYRQDPGLGLRLIYFSYDVKMKEKGDIPEGYSVSREKKERFSLILESASTNQTSMYLCASSPPGYRDVDEQYFGPGTRLTVT.

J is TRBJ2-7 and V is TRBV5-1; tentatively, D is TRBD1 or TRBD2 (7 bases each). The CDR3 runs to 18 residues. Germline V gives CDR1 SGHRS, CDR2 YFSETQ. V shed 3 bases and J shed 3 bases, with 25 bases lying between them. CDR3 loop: CASSSSLGGTADFYEQYF. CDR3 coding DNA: TGCGCCAGCAGCTCCTCCCTGGGAGGGACAGCGGATTTCTACGAGCAGTACTTC.

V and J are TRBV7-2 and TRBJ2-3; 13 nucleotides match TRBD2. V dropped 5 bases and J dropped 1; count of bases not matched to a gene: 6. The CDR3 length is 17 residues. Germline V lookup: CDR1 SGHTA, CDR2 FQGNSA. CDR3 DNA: TGTGCCAGCAGCAGGATTACTAGCGGGAGGGGCACAGATACGCAGTATTTT. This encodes CASSRITSGRGTDTQYF. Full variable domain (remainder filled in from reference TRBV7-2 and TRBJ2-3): GAGVSQSPSNKVTEKGKDVELRCDPISGHTALYWYRQSLGQGLEFLIYFQGNSAPDKSGLPSDRFSAERTGGSVSTLTIQRTQQEDSAVYLCASSRITSGRGTDTQYFGPGTRLTVL.

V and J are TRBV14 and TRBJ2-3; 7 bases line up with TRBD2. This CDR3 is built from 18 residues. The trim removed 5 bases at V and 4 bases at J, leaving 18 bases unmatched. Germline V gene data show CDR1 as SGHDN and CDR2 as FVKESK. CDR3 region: CASSSSPLTREKSDTQYF. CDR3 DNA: TGTGCCAGCAGCTCAAGCCCGCTAACGCGGGAGAAATCAGATACGCAGTATTTT.

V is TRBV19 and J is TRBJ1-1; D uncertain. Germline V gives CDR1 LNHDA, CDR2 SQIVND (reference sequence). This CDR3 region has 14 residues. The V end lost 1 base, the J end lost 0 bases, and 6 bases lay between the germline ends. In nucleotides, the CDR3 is TGTGCCAGTAGTATAGTGCCGTTGAACACTGAAGCTTTCTTT. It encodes CASSIVPLNTEAFF.

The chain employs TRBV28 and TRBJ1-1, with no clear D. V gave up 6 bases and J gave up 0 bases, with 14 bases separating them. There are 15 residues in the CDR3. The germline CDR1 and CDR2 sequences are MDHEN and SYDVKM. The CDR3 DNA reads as TGTGCCAGCAGCACGATCCCGGCAGTGAACACTGAAGCTTTCTTT. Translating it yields CASSTIPAVNTEAFF.

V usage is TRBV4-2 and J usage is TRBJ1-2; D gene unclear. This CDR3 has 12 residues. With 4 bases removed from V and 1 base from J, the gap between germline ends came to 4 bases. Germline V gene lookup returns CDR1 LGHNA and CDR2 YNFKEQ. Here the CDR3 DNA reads TGTGCCAGCAGCCGCGATAACTATGGCTACACCTTC. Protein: CASSRDNYGYTF.